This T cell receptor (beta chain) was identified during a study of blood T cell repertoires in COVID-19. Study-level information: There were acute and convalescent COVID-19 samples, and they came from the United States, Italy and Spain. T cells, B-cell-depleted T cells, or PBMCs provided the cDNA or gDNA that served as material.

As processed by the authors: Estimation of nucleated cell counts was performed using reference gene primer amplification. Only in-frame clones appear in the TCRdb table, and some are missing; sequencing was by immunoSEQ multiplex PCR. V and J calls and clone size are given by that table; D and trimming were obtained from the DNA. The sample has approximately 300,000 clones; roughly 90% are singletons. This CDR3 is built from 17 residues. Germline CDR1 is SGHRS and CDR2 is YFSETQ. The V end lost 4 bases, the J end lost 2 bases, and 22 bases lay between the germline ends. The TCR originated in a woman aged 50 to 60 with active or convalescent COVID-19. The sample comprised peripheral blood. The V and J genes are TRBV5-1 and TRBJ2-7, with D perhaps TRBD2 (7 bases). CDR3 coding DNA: TGCGCCAGCAGCAAGTGGGGGCTAGCGGTCCAAACCTACGAGCAGTACTTC. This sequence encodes CASSKWGLAVQTYEQYF.